This T cell receptor (beta chain) is drawn from a study of T-cell memory formation after mild COVID-19. In the study overall: Largely, TCR clusters stayed within a single donor. Study observations and caveats: Among clones contracting day 15 to 85, CD4/CD8 was balanced, whereas later expanders leaned CD4+. SARS-CoV-2 specificity of second-wave clones peaking day 37 was unconfirmed.

This clonotype appeared a few times. What it binds is unknown. V was trimmed by 4 bases and J by 5 bases, leaving 20 bases between them. Germline lookup yields CDR1 SEHNR and CDR2 FQNEAQ (reference sequence). The CDR3 contains 17 residues. TCRdb independently ran MiXCR on the 5' RACE reads; one entry per CDR3 protein. The sample contains 350,000 to 500,000 distinct CDR3 sequences, 20% of which appear only once. The chain is built from TRBV7-9 and TRBJ2-2; a weak D match, TRBD1 (6 bases). The source of this sequence is an adult woman who had mild COVID-19 (a few samples of this study predate the infection). Cell type and time point are not known. Material for sequencing was PBMCs or a T cell subset sorted from them (not recorded which). In nucleotides, the CDR3 is TGTGCCAGCAGCTCCAGGGGTATGAGGTTCGGGACCGGGGAGCTGTTTTTT. It is translated as CASSSRGMRFGTGELFF.